Below are 14 T cell receptor beta chains sequenced from a single sample in a study of control samples from healthy donors and cancer patients. Using immunoSEQ multiplex PCR, the repertoire was profiled, and TCRdb retains in-frame clones only, with some absent. The profile shows about 140,000 clones, about 89% of them singletons. The material sequenced was blood. The origin of the receptors is a man aged 18 to 30 in good health.

The chain uses TRBV7-2 and TRBJ1-1; D may be TRBD1 (5 bases). Germline V gene data show CDR1 as SGHTA and CDR2 as FQGNSA. The CDR3 covers 15 residues. The V and J ends lost 5 bases and 5 bases respectively, with 18 bases between them. The CDR3: CASSPSPRVGTEAFF. In nucleotides, the CDR3 is TGTGCCAGCAGCCCGAGCCCCAGGGTGGGGACTGAAGCTTTCTTT.

The chain carries TRBV3-1 (or the pseudogene TRBV3-2) and TRBJ2-1; TRBD2 agrees at 15 bases. Germline assignment: CDR1 LGHDT and CDR2 YNNKEL (reference sequence). V lost 6 bases, J lost 7 bases, and 4 bases stayed unmatched. CDR3 length: 15 residues. This CDR3 reads CASRRTSGGVNEQFF. The CDR3 DNA is TGTGCCAGCAGACGGACTAGCGGGGGGGTGAATGAGCAGTTCTTC.

The chain is built from TRBV7-3 and TRBJ1-1; tentative D call: TRBD1 (6 bases). There are 13 residues in the CDR3. V dropped 5 bases and J dropped 2 bases, with 9 bases sitting between them. Germline assignment: CDR1 SGHTA and CDR2 FQGTGA. The CDR3 nucleotides read TGTGCCAGCAGCGAACAGGGAAACACTGAAGCTTTCTTT. Protein: CASSEQGNTEAFF. The full variable domain, in which reference TRBV7-3 and TRBJ1-1 provide the parts outside the CDR3, is GAGVSQTPSNKVTEKGKYVELRCDPISGHTALYWYRQSLGQGPEFLIYFQGTGAADDSGLPNDRFFAVRPEGSVSTLKIQRTERGDSAVYLCASSEQGNTEAFFGQGTRLTVV.

The chain joins TRBV18 to TRBJ2-7, with 9 bases lining up with TRBD1. J lost 5 bases, V lost 0 bases, and 5 bases had no gene match. The CDR3 runs 15 residues. The germline gives CDR1 KGHSH, CDR2 LQKENI. This chain's CDR3 is CASSPPGTGSNEQYF. The CDR3 nucleotides are TGTGCCAGCTCACCACCCGGGACAGGGTCTAACGAGCAGTACTTC.

This clone has a single count. The CDR3 loop is CASSLSRNTEAFF. For the CDR3, the DNA is TGTGCCAGCAGCTTAAGCCGGAACACTGAAGCTTTCTTT. This rearrangement joins TRBV7-3 to TRBJ1-1, with D hard to call. The CDR3 consists of 13 residues. Trimming stripped 1 base from V and 1 base from J, with 4 bases between. CDR1 and CDR2 from the germline V gene are SGHTA and FQGTGA.

The V call is TRBV5-1, the J call TRBJ1-2; TRBD1 aligns across 11 bases. V gave up 4 bases and J gave up 5 bases; unmatched junction bases: 16. The CDR3 extends over 18 amino acids. CDR1 and CDR2 from the germline V gene are SGHRS and YFSETQ. The chain's CDR3 is CASSTGQGAASVRYGYTF. In DNA form, the CDR3 reads TGCGCCAGCAGCACAGGACAGGGGGCGGCATCAGTTCGGTATGGCTACACCTTC.

This CDR3 is CASSHRHQTNNEQFF. The CDR3 region has the DNA TGTGCCAGCAGCCACAGGCATCAAACAAACAATGAGCAGTTCTTC. The chain joins TRBV7-9 to TRBJ2-1; D might be TRBD1 (5 bases). Trimming shortened V by 5 bases and J by 5 bases, and 16 bases separated the two germline ends. CDR1 is SEHNR and CDR2 is FQNEAQ in the germline V gene (reference sequence). CDR3 size: 15 residues.

The chain joins TRBV11-2 to TRBJ1-1; D gene ambiguous. Germline CDR1 and CDR2: SGHAT and FQNNGV. V was pared by 6 bases and J by 7 bases, with 9 bases between. The length of the CDR3 is 11 residues. The CDR3 coding sequence is TGTGCCAGCAGGAGCGCGGTTGAAGCTTTCTTT. This codes for CASRSAVEAFF.

The gene calls are TRBV19 and TRBJ2-2; maybe TRBD1 (6 bases). The CDR3 loop spans 14 amino acids. V was pared by 8 bases and J by 5 bases, with 15 bases between. Germline lookup yields CDR1 LNHDA and CDR2 SQIVND (reference sequence). CDR3: CASSTGFGTGELFF. CDR3 DNA: TGTGCCAGTTCCACAGGGTTTGGTACCGGGGAGCTGTTTTTT.

Concerning this clone itself: This sample includes further DNA sequences coding for the same CDR3. The gene calls are TRBV2 and TRBJ1-2; TRBD1 is a possible D gene (5 bases). The germline V gene has CDR1 SNHLY and CDR2 FYNNEI. This CDR3 region has 11 residues. The V and J ends lost 7 bases and 5 bases respectively, with 8 bases between them. In DNA, the CDR3 is TGTGCCAGCACGGGGGAATATGGCTACACCTTC. Translated, it gives CASTGEYGYTF.

The chain has TRBV18 and TRBJ2-2; no clear D gene. The CDR3 sequence is 15 residues long. V lost 3 bases and J lost 2, with 10 bases in between. Per the germline V gene, CDR1 is KGHSH and CDR2 is LQKENI. CDR3 in amino acids: CASSPPDGNTGELFF. DNA of the CDR3: TGTGCCAGCTCACCCCCAGACGGAAACACCGGGGAGCTGTTTTTT.

The rearrangement links TRBV7-3 to TRBJ1-1; D gene ambiguous. This CDR3 spans 12 amino acids. V lost 3 bases to trimming and J lost 2 bases, with 4 bases between them. Germline-derived CDR1 and CDR2 are SGHTA and FQGTGA. CDR3 nucleotide sequence: TGTGCCAGCAGCTTTGGTAACACTGAAGCTTTCTTT. This codes for CASSFGNTEAFF.

The chain is built from TRBV6-6 and TRBJ1-1, with TRBD1 matching over 7 bases. Germline-derived CDR1 and CDR2 are MNHNY and SVGAGI (reference sequence). This CDR3 has 14 residues. V trimming: 6 bases; J trimming: 0 bases; junction bases outside the gene matches: 4. The CDR3: CASSRTGVNTEAFF. DNA for the CDR3: TGTGCCAGCAGCCGTACAGGGGTGAACACTGAAGCTTTCTTT.

V is TRBV19 and J is TRBJ1-6; the match to TRBD1 covers 7 bases. Losses at the gene ends were 5 bases for V and 4 bases for J; bases not matched to a gene: 11. The CDR3 has 17 residues. Germline CDR1 and CDR2: LNHDA and SQIVND (reference sequence). Written as DNA, the CDR3 is TGTGCCAGTAGTGCCGACAGGGACCGATCTTATAATTCACCCCTCCACTTT. It codes for CASSADRDRSYNSPLHF.